This T cell receptor beta chain originates from a study of blood T cells in healthy people across ages. Together with a sample-barcoded 5' primer, a J-beta primer mix was included in a second PCR lasting about 7 to 12 cycles. The template-switch adaptor was a 5' adaptor with 12 random nucleotides. It tagged each cDNA molecule. Each single sample gave us at least 3 million CDR3-containing paired-end reads. TCRdb itself ran the 5' RACE reads through MiXCR, one entry per CDR3 protein. The table has over a million distinct CDR3 sequences, around 43% seen once; the top ten hold around 18%. Per sample, a minimum of 6 million PBMCs were isolated. Each sample provided at least 5 micrograms of extracted total RNA. The CDR3 has 14 residues. V lost 1 base and J lost 14, with 16 bases in between. CDR1 is SGHRS and CDR2 is YFSETQ in the germline V gene.

V usage is TRBV5-1 and J usage is TRBJ1-6, with D uncertain. Material for sequencing was blood. The sequence was obtained from a woman between 55 and 75 years old in good health. The CDR3: CASSLTAVKGTLHF. In nucleotides, the CDR3 is TGCGCCAGCAGCTTGACGGCAGTCAAAGGCACCCTCCACTTT. Looking up the rest from reference TRBV5-1 and TRBJ1-6 gives the full variable domain: KAGVTQTPRYLIKTRGQQVTLSCSPISGHRSVSWYQQTPGQGLQFLFEYFSETQRNKGNFPGRFSGRQFSNSRSEMNVSTLELGDSALYLCASSLTAVKGTLHFGNGTRLTVT.